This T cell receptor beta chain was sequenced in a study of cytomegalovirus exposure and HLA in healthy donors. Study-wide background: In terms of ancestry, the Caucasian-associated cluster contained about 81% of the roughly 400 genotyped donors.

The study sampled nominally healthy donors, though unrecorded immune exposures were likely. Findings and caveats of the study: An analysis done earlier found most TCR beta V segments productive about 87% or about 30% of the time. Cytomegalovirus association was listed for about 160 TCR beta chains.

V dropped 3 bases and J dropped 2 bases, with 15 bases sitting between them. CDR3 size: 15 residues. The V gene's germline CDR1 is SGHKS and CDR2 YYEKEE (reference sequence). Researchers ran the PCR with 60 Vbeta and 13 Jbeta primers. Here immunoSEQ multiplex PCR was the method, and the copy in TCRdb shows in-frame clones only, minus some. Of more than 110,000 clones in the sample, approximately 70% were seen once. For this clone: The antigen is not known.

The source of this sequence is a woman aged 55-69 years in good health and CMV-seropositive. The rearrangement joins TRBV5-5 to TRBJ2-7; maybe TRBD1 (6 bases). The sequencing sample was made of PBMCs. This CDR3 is CASSSIPGTPYEQYF. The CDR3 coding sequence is TGTGCCAGCAGCTCTATTCCCGGGACACCCTACGAGCAGTACTTC.